A selection of T cell receptor beta chains follows, all from one sample in a study of shared clonotypes between healthy human individuals. The assay was immunoSEQ multiplex PCR, and TCRdb's table has in-frame clones only and misses some. The table includes roughly 2 million clones, around 96% detected once. Sample: naive CD8+ T cells sorted from blood. The receptors stem from a man aged 18 to 29 in good health. CDR3s include the opening cysteine and the closing phenylalanine or tryptophan. The order of the fields is J gene, V gene, CDR3 protein.

J gene: TRBJ1-1; V gene: TRBV7-2; CDR3 protein: CASSEQGLATEAFF
J gene: TRBJ2-2; V gene: TRBV6-1; CDR3 protein: CASSYGPNTGELFF
J gene: TRBJ1-2; V gene: TRBV6-1; CDR3 protein: CASSDAPYYGYTF
J gene: TRBJ2-3; V gene: TRBV9; CDR3 protein: CASSVASSGKGDTQYF
J gene: TRBJ1-2; V gene: TRBV12-5; CDR3 protein: CASGQSTDTYGYTF
J gene: TRBJ2-1; V gene: TRBV27; CDR3 protein: CATRGLPSYNEQFF
J gene: TRBJ2-5; V gene: TRBV4-3; CDR3 protein: CASSQVWTLQETQYF
J gene: TRBJ2-1; V gene: TRBV30; CDR3 protein: CAWSEGLADNEQFF
J gene: TRBJ2-1; V gene: TRBV5-4; CDR3 protein: CASSRGLAGNEQFF
J gene: TRBJ1-1; V gene: TRBV5-1; CDR3 protein: CASSLDLTGGPNTEAFF
J gene: TRBJ1-6; V gene: TRBV18; CDR3 protein: CASSEGTGGLVSPLHF
J gene: TRBJ2-7; V gene: TRBV9; CDR3 protein: CASSVGTGPYEQYF
J gene: TRBJ2-3; V gene: TRBV6-5; CDR3 protein: CASSPYQTATDTQYF
J gene: TRBJ1-1; V gene: TRBV19; CDR3 protein: CAIAPPDRVDTEAFF
J gene: TRBJ1-1; V gene: TRBV10-1; CDR3 protein: CASSGANTEAFF
J gene: TRBJ2-7; V gene: TRBV5-1; CDR3 protein: CASSKTGQGATTGSYEQYF
J gene: TRBJ2-2; V gene: TRBV25-1; CDR3 protein: CASSSASNTGELFF
J gene: TRBJ2-5; V gene: TRBV5-8; CDR3 protein: CASSEGQGAFRETQYF
J gene: TRBJ1-2; V gene: TRBV19; CDR3 protein: CASSNPGTDYGYTF
J gene: TRBJ2-5; V gene: TRBV7-9; CDR3 protein: CASSLVQGGLETQYF
J gene: TRBJ2-5; V gene: TRBV6-6; CDR3 protein: CASSYGETQYF
J gene: TRBJ2-3; V gene: TRBV30; CDR3 protein: CAWSPAYGGGDTDTQYF
J gene: TRBJ2-7; V gene: TRBV9; CDR3 protein: CASSVGGTYEQYF
J gene: TRBJ2-2; V gene: TRBV2; CDR3 protein: CASSPILPAGTGELFF
J gene: TRBJ2-6; V gene: TRBV5-5; CDR3 protein: CASSLATRTPGANVLTF
J gene: TRBJ2-1; V gene: TRBV27; CDR3 protein: CASSRNPGTYNEQFF
J gene: TRBJ1-6; V gene: TRBV25-1; CDR3 protein: CASSEGSPLHF
J gene: TRBJ2-7; V gene: TRBV4-3; CDR3 protein: CASSQGLAGRGEQYF
J gene: TRBJ1-1; V gene: TRBV14; CDR3 protein: CASSQVGGNTEAFF
J gene: TRBJ2-1; V gene: TRBV27; CDR3 protein: CASSFSVYNEQFF
J gene: TRBJ2-1; V gene: TRBV15; CDR3 protein: CATSKGQLYNEQFF
J gene: TRBJ1-2; V gene: TRBV5-4; CDR3 protein: CASSSPTVIYGYTF
J gene: TRBJ2-7; V gene: TRBV29-1; CDR3 protein: CSVVPGSSYEQYF
J gene: TRBJ2-5; V gene: TRBV7-7; CDR3 protein: CASSLASAQETQYF
J gene: TRBJ2-1; V gene: TRBV19; CDR3 protein: CASSIRTSDEQFF
J gene: TRBJ2-6; V gene: TRBV2; CDR3 protein: CASSGDSYSTRSGANVLTF